Sequencing of this TCR beta chain was carried out in a study of immune characterization of retroperitoneal liposarcoma. A single record per CDR3 protein comes from TCRdb applying MiXCR to the PCR reads. This sample carries around 11,000 distinct CDR3 sequences, 27% of them seen once, and the ten largest clones take around 8%. CDR3 length: 14 amino acids. J lost 1 base, V lost 6 bases, and 5 bases had no gene match. CDR1 and CDR2 (germline): SGHVS, FQNEAQ. Input material: tumor tissue. This TCR came from a male donor with retroperitoneal liposarcoma. V and J are TRBV7-8 and TRBJ1-1, with 7 bases identical to TRBD1. The CDR3: CASRDRLGNTEAFF. The CDR3 DNA reads as TGTGCCAGCAGGGACAGGTTAGGGAACACTGAAGCTTTCTTT.